This TCR beta chain was recorded in a study of T cell responses to AZD1222 COVID-19 vaccine. Overall study results and limits: Researchers took repertoire samples only after the peak T cell response had come. Mostly white British, mostly female donors; authors suggested clonal diversity may be underestimated.

The CDR3 consists of 14 residues. Trimming stripped 5 bases from V and 0 bases from J, with 8 bases between. CDR1 is SEHNR, CDR2 FQNEAQ, per germline (reference sequence). Sequencing used immunoSEQ multiplex PCR; TCRdb keeps in-frame clones, though not all of them. This table has about 140,000 clones, about 86% appearing once. A word on this clone: The antigen is undetermined.

The chain joins TRBV7-9 to TRBJ2-1; D not certain. The material was peripheral blood, obtained on day 0 of AZD1222 vaccination. This receptor was identified in an adult in good health. CDR3 DNA sequence: TGTGCCAGCAGCCCAAGGAGCTCCTACAATGAGCAGTTCTTC. The encoded protein is CASSPRSSYNEQFF.